These 11 T cell receptor beta chains originate from one sample sequenced in a study of CD8 T cells in ankylosing spondylitis. One entry per CDR3 protein results from TCRdb running MiXCR on the 5' RACE reads. Here the sample spans 200,000 or so distinct CDR3 sequences, 13% being singletons. The sample taken for sequencing was blood, either unsorted or a sorted T cell fraction (not recorded which). These receptors were taken from a female donor with ankylosing spondylitis or in good health (not recorded which).

This clonotype occurred many times. The chain combines TRBV29-1 with TRBJ1-1; D unresolved. CDR3 size: 13 residues. Germline assignment: CDR1 SQVTM and CDR2 ANQGSEA. V gave up 4 bases and J gave up 6 bases, with 15 bases separating them. CDR3 nucleotides: TGCAGCGTTGGGAAGGTTTTAGACTCTGAAGCTTTCTTT. It encodes CSVGKVLDSEAFF.

This clonotype was counted many times. This chain links TRBV6-2 or TRBV6-3 with TRBJ2-3, with 8 nucleotides matching TRBD1. CDR1 MNHEY and CDR2 SVGEGT come from the germline V gene. V shed 7 bases and J 3 bases; nucleotides not matched to a gene: 9. The CDR3 has 15 residues. CDR3 protein: CASTPGQGSTDTQYF. DNA of the CDR3: TGTGCCAGCACCCCCGGACAGGGCAGTACAGATACGCAGTATTTT.

This clonotype was recorded at least ten times. The chain uses TRBV4-1 and TRBJ1-2; possible D gene TRBD1, 5 bases. The V gene's germline CDR1 is MGHRA and CDR2 YSYEKL. The CDR3 is made up of 16 amino acids. V was shortened by 2 bases and J by 4 bases, with 17 bases between the two germline ends. The CDR3 DNA sequence: TGCGCCAGCAGCCAACTCAGGGTCTTCGGCGTCTATGGCTACACCTTC. Translated: CASSQLRVFGVYGYTF.

This clonotype was detected many times. The chain joins TRBV12-3 or TRBV12-4 to TRBJ2-7; D gene ambiguous. The CDR3 is made up of 14 amino acids. V was cut by 6 bases and J by 5 bases, with 17 bases left in between. CDR3 sequence: CASSQGPQRHEQYF. CDR3 in DNA: TGTGCCAGCAGCCAAGGCCCCCAGCGCCACGAGCAGTACTTC.

This clonotype was detected many times. J is TRBJ2-1 and V is TRBV20-1; TRBD2 might be the D (6 bases). V lost 6 bases to trimming and J lost 7 bases, with 16 bases between them. CDR1 and CDR2 from the germline V gene are DFQATT and SNEGSKA (reference sequence). The CDR3 loop spans 13 amino acids. This CDR3 is CSAETRRLNEQFF. The DNA for the CDR3 is TGCAGTGCAGAGACTAGGAGGTTGAATGAGCAGTTCTTC.

Many counts were recorded for this clonotype. The CDR3 protein is CASSLDAGWNTEAFF. As DNA, the CDR3 is TGTGCCAGCAGCTTAGACGCAGGATGGAACACTGAAGCTTTCTTT. The chain joins TRBV7-2 to TRBJ1-1; D gene uncertain. This CDR3 contains 15 residues. CDR1 is SGHTA, CDR2 FQGNSA, per germline. The ends were cut back, 1 base at V and 1 base at J, with 10 bases in the middle.

The V and J genes are TRBV2 and TRBJ2-3; TRBD1 matches at 8 bases. Germline CDR1 reads SNHLY; CDR2 reads FYNNEI. After removal of 5 bases from V and 4 bases from J, the junction contained 11 bases not matched to a gene. This CDR3 has 16 amino acids. DNA for the CDR3: TGTGCCAGCAGTTCCCCCGGGGACAGGAGGCCAGATACGCAGTATTTT. It codes for CASSSPGDRRPDTQYF.

In its sample, this clonotype was seen a few times. V usage is TRBV4-2 and J usage is TRBJ2-1; 8 bases map to TRBD2. V gave up 0 bases and J gave up 9 bases; unmatched junction bases: 10. The V gene's germline CDR1 is LGHNA and CDR2 YNFKEQ. The CDR3 has 16 residues. The CDR3 here is CASSQDWASGPGEQFF. The CDR3 nucleotides are TGTGCCAGCAGCCAAGATTGGGCTAGCGGGCCCGGTGAGCAGTTCTTC.

This clonotype came up a few times. CDR3 nucleotides: TGTGCCAGCAGCGTCTCCCCCGGGGCGAACAATGAGCAGTTCTTC. Residues: CASSVSPGANNEQFF. The chain joins TRBV9 to TRBJ2-1, with D perhaps assigned TRBD1 or TRBD2 (5 bases each). The V end lost 2 bases, the J end lost 5 bases, and 14 bases lay between the germline ends. Germline CDR1 reads SGDLS; CDR2 reads YYNGEE. This CDR3 region has 15 residues.

This clonotype has just a few counts. The chain couples TRBV6-5 to TRBJ2-1, with D possibly matching TRBD1 (6 bases). The CDR3 runs 14 residues. Germline V gene sequence: CDR1 MNHEY, CDR2 SVGAGI. V dropped 8 bases and J dropped 7 bases, with 18 bases sitting between them. This CDR3 reads CASGWGRQGNEQFF. The CDR3 nucleotides are TGTGCCAGCGGTTGGGGCCGTCAGGGGAATGAGCAGTTCTTC.

This clonotype was observed many times. Sequence at one end of the junction differs from germline and may be a read error. The chain employs TRBV12-3 or TRBV12-4 and TRBJ2-1; TRBD2 matches 10 bases. This CDR3 is 14 amino acids long. CDR3 residues: CASSFALAGEPGLF. CDR3 DNA: TGTGCCAGCAGTTTCGCGCTAGCGGGAGAGCCCGGCCTCTTC.